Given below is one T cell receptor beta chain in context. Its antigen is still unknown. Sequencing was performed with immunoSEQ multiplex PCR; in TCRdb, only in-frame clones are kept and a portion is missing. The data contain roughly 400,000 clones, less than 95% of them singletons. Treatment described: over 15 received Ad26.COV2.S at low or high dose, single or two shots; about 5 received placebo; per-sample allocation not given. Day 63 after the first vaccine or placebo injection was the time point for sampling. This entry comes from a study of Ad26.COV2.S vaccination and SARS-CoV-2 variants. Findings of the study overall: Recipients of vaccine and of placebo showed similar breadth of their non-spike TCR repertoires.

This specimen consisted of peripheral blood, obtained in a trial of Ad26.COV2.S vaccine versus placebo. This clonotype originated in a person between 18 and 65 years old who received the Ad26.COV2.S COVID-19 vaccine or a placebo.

The CDR3 sequence: CASSAPGGVTYEQYF. For the CDR3, the DNA is TGTGCCAGTAGTGCCCCGGGCGGGGTCACCTACGAGCAGTACTTC. The genes are TRBV19 and TRBJ2-7, with D perhaps TRBD2 (6 bases). Germline V gives CDR1 LNHDA, CDR2 SQIVND (reference sequence). This CDR3 is built from 15 residues. V lost 5 bases, J lost 2 bases, and 16 bases lay in between.